The 27 T cell receptor beta chains presented below share a single source sample, sequenced in a study of Graves' ophthalmopathy and Graves' hyperthyroidism. RNA transcripts provided the template for amplifying TCR beta CDR3 regions. Second-round multiplex PCR came after a first-round RT-PCR that employed HTBI primers. Via MiXCR, TCRdb re-called the multiplex PCR reads, giving one row per CDR3 protein. The profile covers some 750,000 distinct CDR3 sequences, with around 40% appearing a single time and 44% taken by the ten largest. What was sequenced was peripheral blood. The receptors were gathered from an adult man with Graves' ophthalmopathy.

The V gene is TRBV5-1, the J gene TRBJ1-2; a weak D match, TRBD1 (5 bases). CDR1 SGHRS and CDR2 YFSETQ come from the germline V gene. V lost 0 bases to trimming and J lost 7 bases, with 13 bases between them. The CDR3 sequence is 14 residues long. The chain's CDR3 is CASSLEERGGGYTF. The CDR3 DNA is TGCGCCAGCAGCTTGGAGGAAAGGGGAGGTGGCTACACCTTC. Variable domain in full (rest from reference TRBV5-1 and TRBJ1-2): KAGVTQTPRYLIKTRGQQVTLSCSPISGHRSVSWYQQTPGQGLQFLFEYFSETQRNKGNFPGRFSGRQFSNSRSEMNVSTLELGDSALYLCASSLEERGGGYTFGSGTRLTVV.

Ten or more counts support this clonotype. The chain has TRBV20-1 and TRBJ1-1, with D possibly being TRBD1 (5 bases). The V and J ends lost 3 bases and 8 bases respectively, with 16 bases between them. Germline V gene data show CDR1 as DFQATT and CDR2 as SNEGSKA (reference sequence). This CDR3 region has 13 residues. The CDR3 sequence: CSASTSGPYEAFF. DNA of the CDR3: TGCAGTGCTAGTACGTCGGGACCTTACGAAGCTTTCTTT.

CDR3 residues: CASSYEDRSSNHGYTF. The CDR3 nucleotides read TGTGCCAGCAGCTATGAAGACAGGTCTTCAAACCATGGCTACACCTTC. The V call is TRBV11-2, the J call TRBJ1-2, with D possibly matching TRBD1 (6 bases). Germline assignment: CDR1 SGHAT and CDR2 FQNNGV. Trimming took off 4 bases at V and 6 bases at J, with 21 bases between the two ends. The length of the CDR3 is 16 residues.

This clonotype was found many times. This chain uses TRBV7-9 with TRBJ2-5; D remains ambiguous. This CDR3 region has 14 residues. Trimming removed 5 bases at V and 3 bases at J, with 13 bases between. CDR1 is SEHNR, CDR2 FQNEAQ, per germline (reference sequence). For the CDR3, the DNA is TGTGCCAGCAGCCCAACAAACGGAGAAGAGACCCAGTACTTC. Its translation: CASSPTNGEETQYF.

On this clonotype itself: With a much larger clone just one base away, this may be a read error. The chain combines TRBV29-1 with TRBJ2-2, with D unclear. The CDR3 is made up of 14 amino acids. Trimming stripped 6 bases from V and 4 bases from J, with 15 bases between. Looked up from germline, CDR1 is SQVTM and CDR2 is ANQGSEA. This CDR3 is CSVAGSRSTGELFF. The CDR3 region has the DNA TGCAGCGTCGCCGGGTCAAGAAGCACCGGGGAGCTGTTTTTT.

The V gene is TRBV19, the J gene TRBJ2-6, with 10 bases that match TRBD1. CDR1 is LNHDA and CDR2 is SQIVND in the germline V gene (reference sequence). The trim removed 11 bases at V and 1 base at J, leaving 5 bases unmatched. CDR3 size: 15 residues. CDR3 region: CASGQGTSGANVLTF. CDR3 coding DNA: TGTGCCTCGGGACAGGGGACGTCTGGGGCCAACGTCCTGACTTTC. The variable domain in full, with the rest retrieved from reference TRBV19 and TRBJ2-6, is DGGITQSPKYLFRKEGQNVTLSCEQNLNHDAMYWYRQDPGQGLRLIYYSQIVNDFQKGDIAEGYSVSREKKESFPLTVTSAQKNPTAFYLCASGQGTSGANVLTFGAGSRLTVL.

At least ten counts were recorded for this clonotype. The rearrangement uses TRBV29-1 and TRBJ2-5; perhaps D is TRBD1 or TRBD2 (5 bases each). V shed 4 bases and J shed 5 bases, with 8 bases lying between them. The CDR3 contains 11 residues. Germline-derived CDR1 and CDR2 are SQVTM and ANQGSEA. The CDR3 spells CSVGEGETQYF. CDR3 coding DNA: TGCAGCGTTGGAGAGGGGGAGACCCAGTACTTC.

V usage is TRBV20-1 and J usage is TRBJ2-5, with D tentatively TRBD1 (6 bases). The V end lost 6 bases, the J end lost 7 bases, and 24 bases lay between the germline ends. CDR3 length: 15 amino acids. From germline, CDR1 is DFQATT and CDR2 SNEGSKA (reference sequence). CDR3 region: CSARTVPSLKTTQYF. The CDR3 bases are TGCAGTGCGCGGACAGTGCCCAGCCTGAAGACGACCCAGTACTTC.

Notes on this clonotype: One end of the junction fails to match germline, which may point to a read error. The gene calls are TRBV11-2 and TRBJ1-4; 8 bases align to TRBD1. CDR3 length equals 11 residues. Germline assignment: CDR1 SGHAT and CDR2 FQNNGV. CDR3 loop: CTRGLGEKLFF. CDR3 bases: TGTACCAGGGGGCTCGGTGAAAAACTGTTTTTT.

This chain links TRBV19 with TRBJ1-3; D unclear. The CDR3 is made up of 14 amino acids. Germline V gene lookup returns CDR1 LNHDA and CDR2 SQIVND (reference sequence). Trimming left V 7 bases short and J 1 base short, with 11 bases between. The DNA of the CDR3 is TGTGCCAGTAATCCGGACCCATCTGGAAACACCATATATTTT. Protein product: CASNPDPSGNTIYF.

This clonotype was seen a handful of times. The chain combines TRBV7-9 with TRBJ2-2, with TRBD2 matching over 12 bases. The V gene end was trimmed by 5 bases and the J gene end by 2 bases; junction bases not matched to a gene: 3. CDR3 size: 16 residues. Germline CDR1 is SEHNR and CDR2 is FQNEAQ (reference sequence). The DNA of the CDR3 is TGTGCCAGCAGCCCGACTAGCGGGAGTAACACCGGGGAGCTGTTTTTT. Protein: CASSPTSGSNTGELFF.

Notes on this clonotype: A much larger clone sits a single nucleotide away, making a read error possible. This chain uses TRBV19 with TRBJ2-6, with D possibly TRBD1 on 5 matching bases. The CDR3 consists of 14 residues. Germline V CDR1 and CDR2: LNHDA, SQIVND (reference sequence). Here the CDR3 DNA reads TGTACCAGTAGTATCACAGGTGGGGCCAACGTCCTGACTTTC. Protein: CTSSITGGANVLTF. Full variable domain (missing parts from reference TRBV19 and TRBJ2-6): DGGITQSPKYLFRKEGQNVTLSCEQNLNHDAMYWYRQDPGQGLRLIYYSQIVNDFQKGDIAEGYSVSREKKESFPLTVTSAQKNPTAFYLCTSSITGGANVLTFGAGSRLTVL.

This clonotype occurred many times. The genes are TRBV19 and TRBJ2-7; TRBD1 might be the D (5 bases). The CDR3 runs to 11 residues. Germline values: CDR1 LNHDA, CDR2 SQIVND (reference sequence). V lost 5 bases to trimming and J lost 6 bases, with 8 bases between them. DNA for the CDR3: TGTGCCAGTAGTGAAGGGGTCGAGCAGTACTTC. Translated, it gives CASSEGVEQYF.

Many counts were recorded for this clonotype. This chain links TRBV7-2 with TRBJ2-5; 7 nucleotides line up with TRBD1. CDR1 SGHTA and CDR2 FQGNSA come from the germline V gene. Germline trimming cut 5 bases from V and 1 base from J; bases unmatched to any gene: 4. This CDR3 is built from 14 residues. The CDR3 region has the DNA TGTGCCAGCAGCCCGGGACAGATCCAAGAGACCCAGTACTTC. Protein sequence: CASSPGQIQETQYF.

As to this clonotype: At one end, the junction sequence differs from germline, possibly due to a read error. This chain uses TRBV10-3 with TRBJ2-7, with D uncertain. Germline V gene lookup returns CDR1 ENHRY and CDR2 SYGVKD. CDR3 length: 12 residues. DNA for the CDR3: TGTGCCAGCAGTTACCTTGGACACGAGCAGTACTTC. Translating gives CASSYLGHEQYF.

The table lists this clonotype with a few counts. The junction does not match germline at one end; this may be a read error. The chain is built from TRBV24-1 and TRBJ1-5; tentatively, D is TRBD1 (5 bases). This CDR3 has 15 residues. Germline V gives CDR1 KGHDR, CDR2 SFDVKD. The CDR3 reads CASSFAGSVGQPQHF. CDR3 DNA: TGTGCCAGCAGTTTCGCAGGGTCCGTAGGTCAGCCCCAGCATTTT.

The rearrangement links TRBV7-9 to TRBJ1-4; maybe TRBD1 (5 bases). Trimming took off 9 bases at V and 4 bases at J, with 12 bases between the two ends. Looked up from germline, CDR1 is SEHNR and CDR2 is FQNEAQ (reference sequence). The CDR3 covers 13 residues. The CDR3 protein is CASLKGNNEKLFF. CDR3 coding DNA: TGTGCCAGTCTTAAGGGGAATAATGAAAAACTGTTTTTT.

This clonotype has more than one count but fewer than ten. CDR3 sequence (DNA): TGTGCCAGTAGTATCCCCCGAGGACAGGGTGGCACCGGGGAGCTGTTTTTT. This codes for CASSIPRGQGGTGELFF. V usage is TRBV19 and J usage is TRBJ2-2; TRBD1 agrees at 8 bases. The junction had 10 bases not matched to a gene; V was cut back by 3 bases and J by 4 bases. The germline CDR1 and CDR2 sequences are LNHDA and SQIVND (reference sequence). The CDR3 extends over 17 amino acids.

At least ten counts were recorded for this clonotype. The V call is TRBV15, the J call TRBJ1-1; TRBD1 agrees at 8 bases. In germline, CDR1 is LNHNV, CDR2 YYDKDF (reference sequence). With 5 bases clipped from V and 1 base from J, the junction kept 6 bases outside the gene matches. CDR3 length equals 15 residues. Here the CDR3 reads CATSPRTGKNTEAFF. The CDR3 DNA reads as TGTGCCACCAGCCCCCGGACAGGGAAGAACACTGAAGCTTTCTTT.

V is TRBV25-1 and J is TRBJ2-7; the match to TRBD2 covers 8 bases. Germline loops: CDR1 MGHDK, CDR2 SYGVNS. This CDR3 region has 15 residues. V lost 6 bases and J lost 4; bases outside the gene matches: 11. For the CDR3, the DNA is TGTGCCAGCAGCTTGTGGAGCGGGAGTCCGTACGAGCAGTACTTC. Protein sequence: CASSLWSGSPYEQYF.

There are many counts of this clonotype. J is TRBJ2-5 and V is TRBV11-2; unclear D gene. The CDR3 contains 12 residues. Germline V gene sequence: CDR1 SGHAT, CDR2 FQNNGV. Trimming removed 4 bases from V and 5 bases from J, with 8 bases in between. The CDR3 nucleotides read TGTGCCAGCAGCTCGGAGAGGGAGACCCAGTACTTC. As protein: CASSSERETQYF. The full variable domain, with the rest looked up from reference TRBV11-2 and TRBJ2-5, is EAGVAQSPRYKIIEKRQSVAFWCNPISGHATLYWYQQILGQGPKLLIQFQNNGVVDDSQLPKDRFSAERLKGVDSTLKIQPAKLEDSAVYLCASSSERETQYFGPGTRLLVL.

J is TRBJ1-2 and V is TRBV11-2; 11 bases fit TRBD1. The V gene end was trimmed by 4 bases and the J gene end by 5 bases; junction bases not matched to a gene: 12. The CDR3 spans 17 residues. CDR1 and CDR2 (germline): SGHAT, FQNNGV. In nucleotides, the CDR3 is TGTGCCAGCAGCTCGTCCCGGGACAGGGGGGGGAGATATGGCTACACCTTC. Protein: CASSSSRDRGGRYGYTF.

This clonotype was observed a handful of times. The chain recombines TRBV25-1 with TRBJ2-2; D remains unclear. Between the trimmed V and J ends, which lost 8 bases and 1 base, there was a span of 8 bases. CDR1 is MGHDK and CDR2 is SYGVNS in the germline V gene. The CDR3 has 13 amino acids. In DNA, the CDR3 is TGTGCCAGCGTGACGGAGAACACCGGGGAGCTGTTTTTT. It is translated as CASVTENTGELFF.

V gene TRBV29-1 combines with J gene TRBJ1-4; 10 bases are a match to TRBD1. V shed 7 bases, J shed 10 bases, and the junction held 6 bases outside the gene matches. Germline CDR1 and CDR2: SQVTM and ANQGSEA. The CDR3 totals 12 residues. Here the CDR3 reads CSADRGRGKLFF. CDR3 bases: TGCAGCGCTGACAGGGGGCGAGGAAAACTGTTTTTT.

The rearrangement joins TRBV24-1 to TRBJ1-5, with D possibly TRBD1 on 6 matching bases. Germline V lookup: CDR1 KGHDR, CDR2 SFDVKD. CDR3 length equals 12 residues. Trimming removed 10 bases at V and 4 bases at J, with 10 bases between. As DNA, the CDR3 is TGTGCCACGGTCACAGGGAATCAGCCCCAGCATTTT. This gives the protein CATVTGNQPQHF.

The J gene is TRBJ2-5, the V gene TRBV30; D is uncertain. V lost 6 bases and J 5 bases, leaving 13 bases between the germline ends. CDR1 and CDR2 (germline): GTSNPN, SVGIG (reference sequence). CDR3 length: 12 amino acids. Here the CDR3 reads CACLGGWETQYF. DNA of the CDR3: TGTGCCTGTTTAGGTGGGTGGGAGACCCAGTACTTC. Looking up the rest from reference TRBV30 and TRBJ2-5 gives the full variable domain: SQTIHQWPATLVQPVGSPLSLECTVEGTSNPNLYWYRQAAGRGLQLLFYSVGIGQISSEVPQNLSASRPQDRQFILSSKKLLLSDSGFYLCACLGGWETQYFGPGTRLLVL.

This clonotype was recorded at least ten times. The chain joins TRBV7-9 to TRBJ2-7, with 7 bases identical to TRBD1. Losses at the gene ends were 1 base for V and 7 bases for J; bases not matched to a gene: 10. The germline V gene has CDR1 SEHNR and CDR2 FQNEAQ (reference sequence). The CDR3 is made up of 15 amino acids. CDR3 sequence reads: CASSLDGVPGQEQYF. The CDR3 DNA follows: TGTGCCAGCAGCTTAGATGGGGTCCCGGGACAGGAGCAGTACTTC.